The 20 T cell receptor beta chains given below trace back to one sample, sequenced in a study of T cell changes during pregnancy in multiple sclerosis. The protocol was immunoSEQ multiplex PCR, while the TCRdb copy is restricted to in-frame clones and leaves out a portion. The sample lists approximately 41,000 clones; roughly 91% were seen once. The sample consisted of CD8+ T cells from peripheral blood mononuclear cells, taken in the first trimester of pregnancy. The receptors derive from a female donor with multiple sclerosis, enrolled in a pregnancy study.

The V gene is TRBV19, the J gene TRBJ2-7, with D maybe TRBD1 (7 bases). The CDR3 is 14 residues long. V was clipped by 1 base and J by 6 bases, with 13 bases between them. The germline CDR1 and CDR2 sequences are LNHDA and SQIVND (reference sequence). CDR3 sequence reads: CASSIGQGGLEQYF. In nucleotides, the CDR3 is TGTGCCAGTAGTATAGGTCAGGGGGGACTCGAGCAGTACTTC.

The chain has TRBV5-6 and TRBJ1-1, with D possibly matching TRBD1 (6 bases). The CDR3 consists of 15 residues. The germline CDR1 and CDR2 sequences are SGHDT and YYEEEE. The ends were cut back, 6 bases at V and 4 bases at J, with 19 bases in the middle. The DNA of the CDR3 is TGTGCCAGCAAATTGGTAGGGGGATCGGGCACTGAAGCTTTCTTT. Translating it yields CASKLVGGSGTEAFF.

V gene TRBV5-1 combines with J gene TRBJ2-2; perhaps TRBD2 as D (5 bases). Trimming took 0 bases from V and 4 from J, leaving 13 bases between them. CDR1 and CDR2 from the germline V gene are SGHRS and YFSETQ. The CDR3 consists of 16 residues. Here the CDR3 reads CASSLGLASVTGELFF. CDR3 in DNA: TGCGCCAGCAGCTTGGGGCTAGCTTCTGTCACCGGGGAGCTGTTTTTT.

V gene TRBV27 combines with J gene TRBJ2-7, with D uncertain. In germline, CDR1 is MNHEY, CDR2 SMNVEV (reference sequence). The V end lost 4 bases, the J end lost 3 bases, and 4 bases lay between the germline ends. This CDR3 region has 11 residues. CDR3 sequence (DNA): TGTGCCAGCAGTTCCCTCTACGAGCAGTACTTC. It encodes CASSSLYEQYF.

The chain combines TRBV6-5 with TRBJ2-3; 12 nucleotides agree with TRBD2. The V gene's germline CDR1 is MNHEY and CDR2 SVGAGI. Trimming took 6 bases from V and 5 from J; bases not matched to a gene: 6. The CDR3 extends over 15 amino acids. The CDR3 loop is CASRLLAGGLDTQYF. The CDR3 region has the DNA TGTGCCAGCAGGCTACTAGCGGGGGGCCTAGATACGCAGTATTTT.

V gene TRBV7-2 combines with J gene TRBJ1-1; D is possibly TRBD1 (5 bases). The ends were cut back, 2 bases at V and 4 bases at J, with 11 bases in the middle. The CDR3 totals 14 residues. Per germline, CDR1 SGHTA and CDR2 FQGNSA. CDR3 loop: CASSLSAGFTEAFF. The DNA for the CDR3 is TGTGCCAGCAGCTTATCTGCAGGGTTCACTGAAGCTTTCTTT.

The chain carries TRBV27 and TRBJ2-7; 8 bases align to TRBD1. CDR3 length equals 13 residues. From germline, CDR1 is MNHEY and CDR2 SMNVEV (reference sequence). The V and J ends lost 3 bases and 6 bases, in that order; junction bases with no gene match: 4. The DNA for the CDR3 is TGTGCCAGCAGTTTCGACAGGGGTTCCGAGCAGTACTTC. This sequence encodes CASSFDRGSEQYF.

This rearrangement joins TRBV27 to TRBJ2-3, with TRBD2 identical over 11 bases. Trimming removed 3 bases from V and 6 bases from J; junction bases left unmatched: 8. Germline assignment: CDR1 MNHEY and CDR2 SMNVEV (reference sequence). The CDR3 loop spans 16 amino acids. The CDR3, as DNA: TGTGCCAGCAGTTTTTTTAGCGGGGGGGCCGGGGATACGCAGTATTTT. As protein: CASSFFSGGAGDTQYF.

The DNA of the CDR3 is TGTGCCAGCAGCCCCGGGAGTAACTACGAGCAGTACTTC. Amino acids: CASSPGSNYEQYF. The chain is built from TRBV7-6 and TRBJ2-7, with TRBD2 as a possible D gene (6 bases). Germline V gene lookup returns CDR1 SGHVS and CDR2 FNYEAQ. The CDR3 is 13 residues long. V was clipped by 5 bases and J by 3 bases, with 11 bases between them. Full variable domain (rest looked up from reference TRBV7-6 and TRBJ2-7): GAGVSQSPRYKVTKRGQDVALRCDPISGHVSLYWYRQALGQGPEFLTYFNYEAQQDKSGLPNDRFSAERPEGSISTLTIQRTEQRDSAMYRCASSPGSNYEQYFGPGTRLTVT.

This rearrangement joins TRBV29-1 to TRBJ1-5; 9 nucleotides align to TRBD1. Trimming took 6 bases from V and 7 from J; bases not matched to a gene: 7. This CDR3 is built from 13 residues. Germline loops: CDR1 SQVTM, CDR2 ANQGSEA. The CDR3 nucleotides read TGCAGCGTGCGTACAGGGGGCGCGCAGCCCCAGCATTTT. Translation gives CSVRTGGAQPQHF.

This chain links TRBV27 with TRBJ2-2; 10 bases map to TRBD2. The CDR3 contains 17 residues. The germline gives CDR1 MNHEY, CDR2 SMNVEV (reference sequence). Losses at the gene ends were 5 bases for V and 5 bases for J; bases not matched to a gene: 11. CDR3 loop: CASSNPLAGAGTGELFF. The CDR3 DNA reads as TGTGCCAGCAGTAACCCCCTAGCGGGAGCGGGAACCGGGGAGCTGTTTTTT.

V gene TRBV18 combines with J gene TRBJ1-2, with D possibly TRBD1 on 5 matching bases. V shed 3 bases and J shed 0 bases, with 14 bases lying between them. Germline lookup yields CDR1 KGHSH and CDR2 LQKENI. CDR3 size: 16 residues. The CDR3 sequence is CASSPNTTGANYGYTF. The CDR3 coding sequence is TGTGCCAGCTCACCCAATACGACGGGGGCTAACTATGGCTACACCTTC.

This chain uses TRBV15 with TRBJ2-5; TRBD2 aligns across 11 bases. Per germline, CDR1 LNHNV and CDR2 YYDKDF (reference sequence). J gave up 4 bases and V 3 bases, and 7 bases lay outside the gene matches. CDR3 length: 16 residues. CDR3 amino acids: CATSSQVAGGGETQYF. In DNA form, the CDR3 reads TGTGCCACCAGCAGTCAAGTAGCGGGAGGGGGAGAGACCCAGTACTTC. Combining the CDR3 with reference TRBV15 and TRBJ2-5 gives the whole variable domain DAMVIQNPRYQVTQFGKPVTLSCSQTLNHNVMYWYQQKSSQAPKLLFHYYDKDFNNEADTPDNFQSRRPNTSFCFLDIRSPGLGDTAMYLCATSSQVAGGGETQYFGPGTRLLVL.

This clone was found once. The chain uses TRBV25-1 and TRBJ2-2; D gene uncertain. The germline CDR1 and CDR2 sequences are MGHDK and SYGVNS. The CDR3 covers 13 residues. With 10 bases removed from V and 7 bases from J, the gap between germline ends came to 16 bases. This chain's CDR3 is CATAEAPIGELFF. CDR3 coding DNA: TGTGCCACCGCTGAGGCCCCCATCGGGGAGCTGTTTTTT.

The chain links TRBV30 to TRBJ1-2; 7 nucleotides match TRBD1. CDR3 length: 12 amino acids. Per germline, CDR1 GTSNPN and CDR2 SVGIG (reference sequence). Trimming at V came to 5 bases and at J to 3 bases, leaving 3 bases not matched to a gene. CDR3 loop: CAWDREYYGYTF. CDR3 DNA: TGTGCCTGGGACAGGGAATACTATGGCTACACCTTC. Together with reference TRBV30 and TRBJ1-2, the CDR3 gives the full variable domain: SQTIHQWPATLVQPVGSPLSLECTVEGTSNPNLYWYRQAAGRGLQLLFYSVGIGQISSEVPQNLSASRPQDRQFILSSKKLLLSDSGFYLCAWDREYYGYTFGSGTRLTVV.

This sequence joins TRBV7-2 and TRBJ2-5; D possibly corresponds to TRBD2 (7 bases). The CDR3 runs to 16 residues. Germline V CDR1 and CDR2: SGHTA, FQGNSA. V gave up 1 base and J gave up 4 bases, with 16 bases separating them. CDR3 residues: CASSLGGGAMGETQYF. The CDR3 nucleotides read TGTGCCAGCAGCTTAGGTGGGGGGGCCATGGGAGAGACCCAGTACTTC.

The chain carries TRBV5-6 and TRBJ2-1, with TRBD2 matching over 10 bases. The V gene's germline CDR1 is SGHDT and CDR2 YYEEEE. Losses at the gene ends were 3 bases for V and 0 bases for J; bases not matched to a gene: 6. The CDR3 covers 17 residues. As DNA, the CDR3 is TGTGCCAGCAGCTCCTTAGCGGGGGGTAGCTCCTACAATGAGCAGTTCTTC. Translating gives CASSSLAGGSSYNEQFF.

The CDR3 sequence is CSAVVVPLAGVFYEQYF. CDR3 nucleotides: TGCAGCGCTGTAGTAGTTCCTCTAGCGGGAGTCTTCTACGAGCAGTACTTC. J is TRBJ2-7 and V is TRBV29-1, with 10 bases that match TRBD2. CDR1 is SQVTM and CDR2 is ANQGSEA in the germline V gene. After removal of 7 bases from V and 3 bases from J, the junction contained 18 bases not matched to a gene. The CDR3 runs to 17 residues.

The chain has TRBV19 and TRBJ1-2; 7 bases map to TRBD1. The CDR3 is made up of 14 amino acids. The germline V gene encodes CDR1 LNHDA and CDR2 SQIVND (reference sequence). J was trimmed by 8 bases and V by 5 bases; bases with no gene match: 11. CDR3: CASSPVGGDFGYTF. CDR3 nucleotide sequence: TGTGCCAGTAGTCCGGTAGGGGGCGATTTCGGCTACACCTTC.

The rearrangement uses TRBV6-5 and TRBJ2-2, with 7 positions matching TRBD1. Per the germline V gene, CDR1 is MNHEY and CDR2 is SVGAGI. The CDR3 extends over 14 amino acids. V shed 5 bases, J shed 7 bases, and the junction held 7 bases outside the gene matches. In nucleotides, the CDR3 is TGTGCCAGCAGTACAGGGGTTGAGAACGGGGAGCTGTTTTTT. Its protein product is CASSTGVENGELFF.